Following are 9 T cell receptor beta chains from one sample sequenced in a study of T cell repertoires in cytomegalovirus infection. In TCRdb, the reads were re-called with MiXCR into one record per CDR3 protein. The data hold about 530,000 distinct CDR3 sequences, with 26% observed a single time. Sequenced: PBMCs. The receptors here all came from a human donor in good health (CMV status not recorded). Some clones in this sample may be carry-over from other donors' samples.

The chain is built from TRBV7-9 and TRBJ2-5; TRBD2 aligns across 12 bases. The CDR3 contains 18 residues. After removal of 0 bases from V and 1 base from J, the junction contained 6 bases not matched to a gene. Germline V CDR1 and CDR2: SEHNR, FQNEAQ (reference sequence). CDR3 coding DNA: TGTGCCAGCAGCTTAGCGGGGACTAGCGGGCCGACCCAAGAGACCCAGTACTTC. This sequence encodes CASSLAGTSGPTQETQYF.

This clonotype was picked up a small number of times. The rearrangement links TRBV30 to TRBJ2-3; 16 bases match TRBD2. V gave up 2 bases and J gave up 4 bases; unmatched junction bases: 6. The CDR3 totals 17 residues. Per germline, CDR1 GTSNPN and CDR2 SVGIG (reference sequence). CDR3 sequence: CAWSSMGLAGGSDTQYF. The CDR3 DNA reads as TGTGCCTGGAGTTCAATGGGACTAGCGGGAGGGTCAGATACGCAGTATTTT.

This chain connects TRBV28 to TRBJ2-5, with 11 bases identical to TRBD1. V gave up 0 bases and J gave up 4 bases; unmatched junction bases: 7. Per the germline V gene, CDR1 is MDHEN and CDR2 is SYDVKM. CDR3 length equals 17 residues. CDR3 amino acids: CASSLWRLGTGGETQYF. The CDR3 DNA sequence: TGTGCCAGCAGTTTATGGAGGTTGGGGACAGGGGGAGAGACCCAGTACTTC.

Ten or more counts support this clonotype. The CDR3 here is CASSRGEPNQPQHF. In DNA, the CDR3 is TGTGCCAGCAGTCGTGGGGAACCTAATCAGCCCCAGCATTTT. The genes are TRBV12-3 or TRBV12-4 and TRBJ1-5; D is ambiguous. Trimming took 5 bases from V and 4 from J, leaving 12 bases between them. This CDR3 contains 14 residues.

The CDR3 loop is CASSVGTNTGNTIYF. CDR3 DNA: TGTGCCAGCAGCGTAGGCACTAATACTGGAAACACCATATATTTT. The chain recombines TRBV9 with TRBJ1-3; D gene unclear. Germline V gene lookup returns CDR1 SGDLS and CDR2 YYNGEE. The ends were cut back, 0 bases at V and 2 bases at J, with 9 bases in the middle. The CDR3 is made up of 15 amino acids.

This clonotype was seen ten or more times. CDR3 protein: CASSQGVGTSTDTQYF. Written as DNA, the CDR3 is TGCGCCAGCAGCCAAGGGGTTGGGACTAGCACAGATACGCAGTATTTT. The rearrangement uses TRBV4-1 and TRBJ2-3; tentatively, D is TRBD2 (6 bases). The CDR3 consists of 16 residues. V shed 1 base and J shed 0 bases, with 11 bases lying between them. The V gene's germline CDR1 is MGHRA and CDR2 YSYEKL.

This clonotype showed up many times. This rearrangement joins TRBV7-8 to TRBJ1-1; TRBD1 might be the D (5 bases). Germline values: CDR1 SGHVS, CDR2 FQNEAQ. This CDR3 has 14 amino acids. Trimming removed 5 bases from V and 6 bases from J, with 16 bases in between. CDR3 bases: TGTGCCAGCAGCCCCCAGGCAGGGTTCCCTGAAGCTTTCTTT. As protein: CASSPQAGFPEAFF.

This clonotype appeared a few times. The genes are TRBV9 and TRBJ2-2; the match to TRBD1 covers 9 bases. The CDR3 runs 17 residues. The J segment lost 1 base and the V segment lost 0 bases, leaving 4 bases of the junction unmatched. The germline V gene encodes CDR1 SGDLS and CDR2 YYNGEE. This chain's CDR3 is CASSVARGQGNTGELFF. Here the CDR3 DNA reads TGTGCCAGCAGCGTAGCTCGGGGACAGGGGAACACCGGGGAGCTGTTTTTT. Looking up the rest from reference TRBV9 and TRBJ2-2 gives the full variable domain: DSGVTQTPKHLITATGQRVTLRCSPRSGDLSVYWYQQSLDQGLQFLIQYYNGEERAKGNILERFSAQQFPDLHSELNLSSLELGDSALYFCASSVARGQGNTGELFFGEGSRLTVL.

The rearrangement uses TRBV29-1 and TRBJ2-1; TRBD2 agrees at 10 bases. The CDR3 sequence is 16 residues long. With V trimmed by 5 bases and J by 3 bases, 10 bases remained unmatched. From germline, CDR1 is SQVTM and CDR2 ANQGSEA. CDR3 sequence reads: CSVRLAGALLYNEQFF. DNA for the CDR3: TGCAGCGTTCGTCTAGCGGGAGCTCTTCTCTACAATGAGCAGTTCTTC.